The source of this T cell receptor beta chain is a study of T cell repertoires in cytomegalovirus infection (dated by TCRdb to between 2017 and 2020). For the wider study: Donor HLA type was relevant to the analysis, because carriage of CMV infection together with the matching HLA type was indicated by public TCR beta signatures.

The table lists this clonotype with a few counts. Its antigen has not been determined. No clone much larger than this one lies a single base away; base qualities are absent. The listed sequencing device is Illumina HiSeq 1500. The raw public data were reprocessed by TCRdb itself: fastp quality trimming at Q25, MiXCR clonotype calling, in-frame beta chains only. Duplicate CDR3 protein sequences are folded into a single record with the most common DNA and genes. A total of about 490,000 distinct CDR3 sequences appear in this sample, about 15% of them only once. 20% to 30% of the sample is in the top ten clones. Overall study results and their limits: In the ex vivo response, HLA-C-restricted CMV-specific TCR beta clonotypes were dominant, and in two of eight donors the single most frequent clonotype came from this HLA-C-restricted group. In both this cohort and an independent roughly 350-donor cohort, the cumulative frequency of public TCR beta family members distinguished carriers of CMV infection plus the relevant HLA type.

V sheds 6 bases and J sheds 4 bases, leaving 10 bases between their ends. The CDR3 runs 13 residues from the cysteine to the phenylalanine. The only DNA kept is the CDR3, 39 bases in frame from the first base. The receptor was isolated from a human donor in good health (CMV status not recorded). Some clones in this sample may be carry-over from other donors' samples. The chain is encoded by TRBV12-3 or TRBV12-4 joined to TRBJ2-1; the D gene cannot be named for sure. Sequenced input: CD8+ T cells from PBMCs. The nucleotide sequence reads TGTGCCAGCAGCCCAGTTGATTACAATGAGCAGTTCTTC. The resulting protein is CASSPVDYNEQFF.